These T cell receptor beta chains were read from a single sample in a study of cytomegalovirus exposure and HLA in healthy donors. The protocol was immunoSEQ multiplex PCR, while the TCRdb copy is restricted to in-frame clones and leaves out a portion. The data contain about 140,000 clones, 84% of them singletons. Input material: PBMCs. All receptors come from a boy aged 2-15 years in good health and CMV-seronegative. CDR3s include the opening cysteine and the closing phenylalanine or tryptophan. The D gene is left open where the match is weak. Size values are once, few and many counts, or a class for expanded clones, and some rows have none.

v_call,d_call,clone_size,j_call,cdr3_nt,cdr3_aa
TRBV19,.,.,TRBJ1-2,TGTGCCAGCCGGGACATCACCTCTAACTATGGCTACACCTTC,CASRDITSNYGYTF
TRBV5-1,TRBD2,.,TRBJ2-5,TGCGCCAGCAGCTGGGGACTAGTCGGTGGGGAGACCCAGTACTTC,CASSWGLVGGETQYF
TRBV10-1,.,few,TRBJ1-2,TGCGCCAGCAGTGAGCACCGGGTCTATGGCTACACCTTC,CASSEHRVYGYTF
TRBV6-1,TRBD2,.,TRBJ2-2,TGTGCCAGCAGTGATTCCCCACCGGGACTAGCGTCCGTCGGGGAGCTGTTTTTT,CASSDSPPGLASVGELFF
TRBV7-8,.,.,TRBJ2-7,TGTGCCAGCAGCTCCAACTACGACGAGCAGTACTTC,CASSSNYDEQYF
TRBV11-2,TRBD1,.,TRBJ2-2,TGTGCCAGCAGCTTCGGCAGGGGGTACACCGGGGAGCTGTTTTTT,CASSFGRGYTGELFF
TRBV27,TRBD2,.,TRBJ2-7,TGTGCCAGCAGTTCCCCGCTAGCGGGAGTATACGAGCAGTACTTC,CASSSPLAGVYEQYF
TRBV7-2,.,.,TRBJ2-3,TGTGCCAGCAGCCTTACGGGAGGCACAGATACGCAGTATTTT,CASSLTGGTDTQYF
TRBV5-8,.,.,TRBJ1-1,TGTGCCAGCAGCTTGGCCCTAAACACTGAAGCTTTCTTT,CASSLALNTEAFF
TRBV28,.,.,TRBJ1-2,TGTGCCAGCAGGTCAATTCGGGTAGATCGGGTGAAGGGCTACACCTTC,CASRSIRVDRVKGYTF
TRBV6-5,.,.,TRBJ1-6,TGTGCCAGCAGTTACTCGAACATACAGGGTAATTCACCCCTCCACTTT,CASSYSNIQGNSPLHF
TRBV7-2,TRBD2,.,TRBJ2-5,TGTGCCAGCAGCTCCTGGGCGGGAGACATGGGGGAGACCCAGTACTTC,CASSSWAGDMGETQYF
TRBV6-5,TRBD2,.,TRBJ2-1,TGTGCCAGCAGTATAGGGACTAGCGGGAGCCATGAGCAGTTCTTC,CASSIGTSGSHEQFF
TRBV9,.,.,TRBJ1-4,TGTGCCAGCAGCGTAGGCAGGGCACCCAGTGAAAAACTGTTTTTT,CASSVGRAPSEKLFF
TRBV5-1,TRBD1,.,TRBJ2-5,TGCGCCAGCAGCCGGGACAGGGGTCAAGAGACCCAGTACTTC,CASSRDRGQETQYF
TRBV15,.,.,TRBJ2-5,TGTGCCACCAGCAGAGATAGCGCCCTTGGGGAGACCCAGTACTTC,CATSRDSALGETQYF
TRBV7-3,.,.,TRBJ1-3,TGTGCCAGCAGCTTAGAGCGTGGAAACACCATATATTTT,CASSLERGNTIYF
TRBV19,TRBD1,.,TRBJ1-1,TGTGCCAGTAGTGCGCAAGACAGGGGCCAGAACACTGAAGCTTTCTTT,CASSAQDRGQNTEAFF
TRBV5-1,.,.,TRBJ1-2,TGCGCCAGCAGCCACGGCGGGTCGGGCCTTAACTATGGCTACACCTTC,CASSHGGSGLNYGYTF
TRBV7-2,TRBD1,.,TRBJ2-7,TGTGCCAGCAGCCCCGAGACAGGGAGCCTCGAAAGCTCCTACGAGCAGTACTTC,CASSPETGSLESSYEQYF